This T cell receptor beta chain was obtained from a study of regulatory T cells in long-lasting Graves disease. The wider study: Patients newly diagnosed with Graves' had been on antithyroid drugs for under 3 months.

CDR3 regions were amplified by Arm-PCR using iRepertoire HTBI primers to build TCR beta libraries. Each CDR3 protein gets one entry after TCRdb re-called the multiplex PCR reads with MiXCR. Of a few hundred thousand distinct CDR3 sequences detected, about a sixth appear once; the ten largest clones hold 20% to 25%. Indicated time point: newly diagnosed GD, antithyroid drugs for less than 3 months. Isolated PBMC RNA provided the starting material for the TCR library. This clonotype was seen more than once but under ten times. Separately, the same data were catalogued under a study of T cells in Graves' hyperthyroidism and ophthalmopathy. This second study notes: The HTBI set primed first-round TCR CDR3 RT-PCR.

The receptor was derived from a woman under 30 with Graves disease. Here the sequenced sample was peripheral blood mononuclear cells (PBMCs), taken at new diagnosis, from a patient treated with antithyroid drugs.

The CDR3 bases are TGCGCCAGCAGTCGGAGGGGAGGGGGCACTGAAGCTTTCTTT. Translated, it gives CASSRRGGGTEAFF. The chain recombines TRBV5-1 with TRBJ1-1, with D tentatively TRBD1 (6 bases). This CDR3 spans 14 amino acids. Germline loops: CDR1 SGHRS, CDR2 YFSETQ. Trimming took 5 bases from V and 4 from J, leaving 15 bases between them. Combining the CDR3 with reference TRBV5-1 and TRBJ1-1 gives the whole variable domain KAGVTQTPRYLIKTRGQQVTLSCSPISGHRSVSWYQQTPGQGLQFLFEYFSETQRNKGNFPGRFSGRQFSNSRSEMNVSTLELGDSALYLCASSRRGGGTEAFFGQGTRLTVV.